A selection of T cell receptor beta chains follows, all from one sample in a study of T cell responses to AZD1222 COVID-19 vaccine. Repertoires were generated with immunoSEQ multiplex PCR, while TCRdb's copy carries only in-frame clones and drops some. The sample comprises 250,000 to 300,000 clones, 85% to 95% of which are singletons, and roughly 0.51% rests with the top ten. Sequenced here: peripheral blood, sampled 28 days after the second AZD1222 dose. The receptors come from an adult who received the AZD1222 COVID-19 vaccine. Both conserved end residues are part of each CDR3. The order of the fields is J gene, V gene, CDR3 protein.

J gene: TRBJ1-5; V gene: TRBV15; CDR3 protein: CATSRSRRRDQPQHF
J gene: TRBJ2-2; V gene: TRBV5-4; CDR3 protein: CASSLGTGANTGELFF
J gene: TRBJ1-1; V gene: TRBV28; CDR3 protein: CASSTVYTEAFF
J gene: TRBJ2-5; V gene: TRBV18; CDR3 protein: CASSSRQIHQETQYF
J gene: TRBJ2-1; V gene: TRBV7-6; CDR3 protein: CASTPKWREASYNEQFF
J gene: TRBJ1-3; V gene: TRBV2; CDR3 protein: CASDDTNRDSGNTIYF
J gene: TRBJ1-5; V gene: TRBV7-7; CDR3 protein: CASSPGQGLFSNQPQHF
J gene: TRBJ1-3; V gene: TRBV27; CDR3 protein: CASRSAGSGNTIYF
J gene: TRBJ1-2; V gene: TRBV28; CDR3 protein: CATRSAGGSYTF
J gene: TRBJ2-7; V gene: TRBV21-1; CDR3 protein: CASRGVCPYEQYF
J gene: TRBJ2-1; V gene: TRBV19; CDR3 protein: CASRPDGSSYNEQFF
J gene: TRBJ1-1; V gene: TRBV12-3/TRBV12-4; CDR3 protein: CASSPYSYTEAFF
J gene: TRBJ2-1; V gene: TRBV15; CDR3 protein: CATSRDWTGRFEQFF
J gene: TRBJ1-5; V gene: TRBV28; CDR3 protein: CASSSQGSNQPQHF
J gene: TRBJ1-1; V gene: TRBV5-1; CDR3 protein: CASSLDGRVAPTEAFF
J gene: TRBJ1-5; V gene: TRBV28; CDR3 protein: CASSSLRQPQHF
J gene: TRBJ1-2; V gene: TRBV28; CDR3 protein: CASSPNKSPNYGYTF